This T cell receptor beta chain derives from a study of CD8+ T cells in alopecia areata (dated by TCRdb to about 2018). About the full investigation: Treated patients were enrolled in an open-label pilot trial of oral tofacitinib, 5 to 10 mg twice daily, for moderate-to-severe alopecia areata. Scalp clonality was compared among normal scalp (n=4), patchy alopecia areata scalp (n=8), and alopecia totalis/universalis scalp (n=8). RNA was extracted with the PAXgene miRNA kit for fixed scalp, the miRNeasy kit for PBMCs, and the RNeasy kit for mouse skin. To study T cell clonal expansion in alopecia areata, the researchers applied high-throughput TCRbeta sequencing to both the C3H/HeJ mouse model and human patients. On the human side, TCRbeta sequencing was run on scalp tissue and on sorted CD4+ and CD8+ peripheral blood T cells from healthy controls and from alopecia areata patients with either patchy or totalis/universalis disease. TCRbeta CDR3 regions were amplified by immunoSEQ multiplex PCR with 35 Vbeta forward and 13 Jbeta reverse primers. The SALT score, which quantifies the percentage of affected scalp surface area, was used to measure disease severity in treated patients. Biopsies were taken from tofacitinib-treated patients at baseline and again at 4 and 24 weeks into treatment, and several of those patients also had a later scalp biopsy. Patients stayed on tofacitinib for 6 to 18 months and then had 6 months of follow-up off drug so that delayed response and recurrence could be assessed. Study-wide findings and limitations: Because the treated cohort was small and included a single nonresponder, larger studies are needed to assess links between baseline CD8+ expansion and response. Shared TCR sequences between patients were less evident than in mice, which may be partly attributable to HLA diversity in the patient population. Tofacitinib significantly lowered scalp clonality and the number of expanded CD8+ clones among the top 100 scalp clones. Scalp TCR repertoire analysis is complicated because resident alphabeta T cells in normal human skin are also sequenced, whereas mouse skin is dominated by gammadelta T cells. During tofacitinib treatment, many expanded lesional clones remained in scalp and blood, and this persistence may partly explain relapse after treatment is stopped. Lesional scalp, especially in alopecia totalis/universalis, showed higher clonality and more expanded CD8+ clones than normal scalp, suggesting antigenic drive.

The library was made by the immunoSEQ multiplex PCR assay. For TCR sequencing, RNA was extracted from every sample and reverse transcribed into cDNA to serve as template. First-strand cDNA was synthesized with SuperScript III using a 2:1 mix of oligo-dT and random hexamers. A synthetic immune receptor repertoire was used to measure amplification bias, and any remaining bias was corrected computationally. Under the source paper's analysis protocol: Raw reads were preprocessed to remove errors, and CDR3 was defined by IMGT conventions from the conserved cysteine to phenylalanine. Clonality was computed as 1 minus the Shannon entropy, with the entropy normalized by log2 of the number of productive unique TCRs. Scalp TCRbeta sequences were cross-referenced with sorted blood CD4 and CD8 repertoires so that the CD4 or CD8 identity of scalp clones could be inferred. TCRdb re-hosts the immuneACCESS table, in-frame sequences only. Its copies lack some clones; in the studies checked, an unresolved V gene accounts for under half of them, and the cause for the rest is not known. The V and J calls and the clone size are those of that table, but D and trimming were determined from the DNA. Here the sample has approximately 100,000 clones; around 84% occur a single time. 11% of the sample lies in the top ten.

For this clone: The antigen it binds to is not known. Per-base quality was not reported, and no clone a single base away is much larger than it.

Read against the paper, the sample's treatment or condition label means: oral pan-JAK inhibitor, 5-10 mg twice daily. From alopecia areata patients, peripheral blood was collected along with lesional scalp punch biopsies. PBMCs were isolated by density centrifugation and stained for CD3, CD4 and CD8, and CD4+ and CD8+ T cells were sorted on a FACSAria. CDR1 and CDR2 are read off the germline V gene (reference sequence) as SEHNR and FQNEAQ. The CDR3 spans 13 residues, from the cysteine through the phenylalanine. Only the CDR3 portion is preserved as DNA: 39 bases, with reading frame beginning at the first base.

The sequence links TRBV7-9 to TRBJ2-5, with the D gene not clear enough to name. The end of the DNA is better explained by TRBJ2-7, so the J call may be wrong. The sequence was obtained from a human donor with alopecia areata. The source was CD8+ T cells sorted from blood, collected at week 34, from a patient treated with tofacitinib. The CDR3 is CASSLGVAGEQYF. The DNA reads TGTGCCAGCAGCTTAGGGGTCGCCGGCGAGCAGTACTTC.